This T cell receptor beta chain was captured by sequencing in a study of circulating tumor DNA in untreated peripheral T-cell lymphoma. Germline assignment: CDR1 SGHNT and CDR2 YENEEA. The CDR3 covers 14 residues. Trimming took 3 bases from V and 2 from J, leaving 10 bases between them. Findings and limits, study-wide: In about 70% of patients, tumor-specific clonotypes were identified.

TCRdb keeps only in-frame clones here, not all; method: immunoSEQ multiplex PCR. The table lists 2,000 to 3,000 clones, around two thirds of them singletons. A word on this clone: The antigen is unknown.

This chain uses TRBV11-3 with TRBJ1-1; D perhaps matches TRBD1 (5 bases). This receptor was taken from a human donor with peripheral T-cell lymphoma. Sequencing input: tumor tissue. This CDR3 is CASSFSRGNTEAFF. CDR3 bases: TGTGCCAGCAGCTTCTCGCGGGGCAACACTGAAGCTTTCTTT.